One T cell receptor beta chain is described in this entry. This specimen comes from a study of blood T cell repertoires in COVID-19. The method was immunoSEQ multiplex PCR; TCRdb's version includes in-frame clones alone and lacks a portion of them. The sample has 88,000 or so clones, over 75% seen once; the top ten hold more than 10%. Germline loops: CDR1 LGHNA, CDR2 YNFKEQ. The germline V and J ends were trimmed by 1 base and 5 bases, with 11 bases remaining between them. The CDR3 covers 14 residues. The receptor was isolated from a man older than 75 with acute or convalescent COVID-19. The V gene is TRBV4-2, the J gene TRBJ1-1; the D gene is possibly TRBD1 (5 bases). The sequenced sample was peripheral blood. CDR3 sequence (DNA): TGTGCCAGCAGCCAAGGGGGAGGGGTGACTGAAGCTTTCTTT. Residues: CASSQGGGVTEAFF.